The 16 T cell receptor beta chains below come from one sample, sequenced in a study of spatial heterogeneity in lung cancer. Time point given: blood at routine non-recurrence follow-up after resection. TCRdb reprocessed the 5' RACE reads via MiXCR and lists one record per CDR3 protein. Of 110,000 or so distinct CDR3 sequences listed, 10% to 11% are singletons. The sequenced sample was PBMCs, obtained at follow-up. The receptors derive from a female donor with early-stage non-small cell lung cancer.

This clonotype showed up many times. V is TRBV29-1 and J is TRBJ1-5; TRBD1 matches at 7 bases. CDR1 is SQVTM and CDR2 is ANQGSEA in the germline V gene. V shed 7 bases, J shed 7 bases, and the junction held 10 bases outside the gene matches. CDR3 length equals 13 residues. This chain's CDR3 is CSAHNRGRQPQHF. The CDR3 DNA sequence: TGCAGCGCCCACAACAGGGGCCGGCAGCCCCAGCATTTT.

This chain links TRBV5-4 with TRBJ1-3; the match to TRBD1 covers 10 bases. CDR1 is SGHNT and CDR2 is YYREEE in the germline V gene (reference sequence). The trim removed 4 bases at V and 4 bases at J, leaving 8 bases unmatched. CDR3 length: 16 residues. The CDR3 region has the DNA TGTGCCAGCAGCCCTGACAGGGGGCGGGCCGGAAACACCATATATTTT. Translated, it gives CASSPDRGRAGNTIYF.

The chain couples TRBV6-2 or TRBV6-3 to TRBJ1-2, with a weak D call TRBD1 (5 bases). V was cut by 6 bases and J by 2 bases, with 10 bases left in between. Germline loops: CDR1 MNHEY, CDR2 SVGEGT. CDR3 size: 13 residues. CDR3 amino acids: CASSPTANYGYTF. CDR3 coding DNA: TGTGCCAGCAGCCCGACAGCGAACTATGGCTACACCTTC.

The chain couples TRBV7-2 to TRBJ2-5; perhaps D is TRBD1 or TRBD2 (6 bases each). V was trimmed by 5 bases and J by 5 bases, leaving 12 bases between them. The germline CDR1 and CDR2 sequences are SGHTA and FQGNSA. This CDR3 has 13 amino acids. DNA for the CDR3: TGTGCCAGCAGCCGGGGGCAGGGGGAGACCCAGTACTTC. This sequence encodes CASSRGQGETQYF.

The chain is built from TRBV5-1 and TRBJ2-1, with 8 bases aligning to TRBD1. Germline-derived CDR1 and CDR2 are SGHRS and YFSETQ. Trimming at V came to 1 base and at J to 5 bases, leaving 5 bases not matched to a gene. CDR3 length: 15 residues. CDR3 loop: CASSLRGQENNEQFF. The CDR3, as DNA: TGCGCCAGCAGCTTGCGGGGACAGGAAAACAATGAGCAGTTCTTC.

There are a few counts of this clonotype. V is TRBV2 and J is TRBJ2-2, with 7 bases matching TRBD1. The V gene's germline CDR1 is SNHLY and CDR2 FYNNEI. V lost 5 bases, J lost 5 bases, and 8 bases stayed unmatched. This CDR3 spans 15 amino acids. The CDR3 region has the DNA TGTGCCAGCAGTCAAACGAGGACAGGTACCGGGGAGCTGTTTTTT. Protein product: CASSQTRTGTGELFF.

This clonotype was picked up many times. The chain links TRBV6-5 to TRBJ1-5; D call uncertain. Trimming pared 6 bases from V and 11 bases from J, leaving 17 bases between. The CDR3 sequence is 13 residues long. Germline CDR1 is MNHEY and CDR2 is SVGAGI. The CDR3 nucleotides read TGTGCCAGCAGAAGACACCAACGCGAGGCCCAGCATTTT. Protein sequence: CASRRHQREAQHF.

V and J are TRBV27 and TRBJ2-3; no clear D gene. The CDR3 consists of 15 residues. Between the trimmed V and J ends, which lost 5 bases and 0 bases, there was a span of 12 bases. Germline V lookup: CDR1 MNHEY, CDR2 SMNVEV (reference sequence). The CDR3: CASSPYSASTDTQYF. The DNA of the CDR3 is TGTGCCAGCAGTCCCTATTCGGCTAGCACAGATACGCAGTATTTT.

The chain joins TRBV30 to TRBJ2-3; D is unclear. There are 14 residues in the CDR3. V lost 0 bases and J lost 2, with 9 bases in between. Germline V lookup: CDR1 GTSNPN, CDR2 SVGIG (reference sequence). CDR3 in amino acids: CAWSVSYNTDTQYF. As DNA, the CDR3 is TGTGCCTGGAGTGTATCATACAACACAGATACGCAGTATTTT. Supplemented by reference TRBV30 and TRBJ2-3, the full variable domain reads SQTIHQWPATLVQPVGSPLSLECTVEGTSNPNLYWYRQAAGRGLQLLFYSVGIGQISSEVPQNLSASRPQDRQFILSSKKLLLSDSGFYLCAWSVSYNTDTQYFGPGTRLTVL.

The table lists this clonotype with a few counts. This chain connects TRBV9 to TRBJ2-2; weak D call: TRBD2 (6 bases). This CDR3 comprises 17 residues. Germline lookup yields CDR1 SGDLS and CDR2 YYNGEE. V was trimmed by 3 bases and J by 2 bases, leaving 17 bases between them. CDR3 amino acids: CASSAPGGGINTGELFF. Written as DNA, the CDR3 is TGTGCCAGCAGCGCTCCCGGCGGCGGGATTAACACCGGGGAGCTGTTTTTT.

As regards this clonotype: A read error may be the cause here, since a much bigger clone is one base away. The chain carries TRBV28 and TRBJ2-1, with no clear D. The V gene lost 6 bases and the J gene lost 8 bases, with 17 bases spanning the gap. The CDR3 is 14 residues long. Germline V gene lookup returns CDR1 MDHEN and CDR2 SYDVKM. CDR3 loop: CASSAGSRSDEQFF. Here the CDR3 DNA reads TGTGCCAGCAGCGCTGGAAGCAGGAGTGATGAGCAGTTCTTC.

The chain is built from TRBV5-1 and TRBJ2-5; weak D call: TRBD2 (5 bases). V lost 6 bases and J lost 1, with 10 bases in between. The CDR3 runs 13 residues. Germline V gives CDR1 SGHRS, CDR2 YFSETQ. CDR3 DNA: TGCGCCAGCAAACGGGATCTCCAAGAGACCCAGTACTTC. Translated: CASKRDLQETQYF.

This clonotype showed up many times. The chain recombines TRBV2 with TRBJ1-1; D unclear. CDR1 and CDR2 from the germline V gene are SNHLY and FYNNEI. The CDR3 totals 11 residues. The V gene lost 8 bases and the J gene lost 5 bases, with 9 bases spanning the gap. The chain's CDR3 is CASWYETEAFF. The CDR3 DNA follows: TGTGCCAGCTGGTACGAAACTGAAGCTTTCTTT.

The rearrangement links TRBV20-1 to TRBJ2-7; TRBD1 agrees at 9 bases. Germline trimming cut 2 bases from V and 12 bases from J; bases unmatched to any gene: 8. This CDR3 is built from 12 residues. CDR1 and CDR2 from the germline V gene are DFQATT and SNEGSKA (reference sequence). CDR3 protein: CSARNRGLIRYF. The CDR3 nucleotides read TGCAGTGCTAGAAACAGGGGGCTAATTCGGTACTTC.

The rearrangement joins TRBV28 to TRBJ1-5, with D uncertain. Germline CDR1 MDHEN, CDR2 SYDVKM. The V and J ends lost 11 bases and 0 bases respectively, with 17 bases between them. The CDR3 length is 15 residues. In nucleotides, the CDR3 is TGTGCCGGCAACCCGCCGGGGAATAGCAATCAGCCCCAGCATTTT. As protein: CAGNPPGNSNQPQHF.

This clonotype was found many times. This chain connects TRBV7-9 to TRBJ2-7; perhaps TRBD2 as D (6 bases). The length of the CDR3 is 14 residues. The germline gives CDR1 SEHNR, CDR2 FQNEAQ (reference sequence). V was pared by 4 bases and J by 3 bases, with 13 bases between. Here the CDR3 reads CASSYGRGGYEQYF. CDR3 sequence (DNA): TGTGCCAGCAGCTATGGGCGGGGCGGCTACGAGCAGTACTTC. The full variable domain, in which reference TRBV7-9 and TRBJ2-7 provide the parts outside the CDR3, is DTGVSQNPRHKITKRGQNVTFRCDPISEHNRLYWYRQTLGQGPEFLTYFQNEAQLEKSRLLSDRFSAERPKGSFSTLEIQRTEQGDSAMYLCASSYGRGGYEQYFGPGTRLTVT.